The entry below gives a single TCR beta chain sequence along with its context. The same CDR3 can be traced to other DNA sequences in this sample. The CDR3 consists of 14 residues. Trimming removed 2 bases from V and 5 bases from J; junction bases left unmatched: 3. CDR1 and CDR2 from the germline V gene are SGHRS and YFSETQ. The data were taken from a study of blood T cell repertoires in COVID-19. Study at large: Spain, Italy and the United States supplied samples that represented acute and convalescent COVID-19. The analysed material was cDNA or gDNA that came from T cells, B-cell-depleted T cells, or PBMCs.

Per the original methods: Scientists estimated how many nucleated cells there were by amplifying reference gene primers. TCRdb's copy holds only in-frame clones and misses some; the assay was immunoSEQ multiplex PCR. D and trimming were read from the DNA, whereas the V and J calls and clone size are those reported in that table. Of around 90,000 clones listed, around 90% are singletons. The chain couples TRBV5-1 to TRBJ2-2; 7 bases line up with TRBD1. The specimen was peripheral blood. This clonotype originated in a male donor with acute or convalescent COVID-19. Here the CDR3 reads CASSLQGSTGELFF. CDR3 sequence (DNA): TGCGCCAGCAGCTTACAGGGGAGTACCGGGGAGCTGTTTTTT.